Each of the 26 T cell receptor beta chains below was sequenced from the same sample in a study of OX40 agonist ivuxolimab in advanced cancers. Profiling relied on immunoSEQ multiplex PCR, and the TCRdb table lists in-frame clones only, not all of them. The sample holds about 36,000 clones, around 80% seen once. This specimen consisted of CD4+ or CD8+ T cells sorted from blood, obtained in a trial of the OX40 agonist ivuxolimab. These receptor sequences come from an adult with an advanced solid tumor such as melanoma, head and neck, liver or kidney cancer.

The CDR3 loop is CASSPGTGGDGYTF. In DNA form, the CDR3 reads TGTGCCAGCAGTCCCGGGACAGGGGGTGATGGCTACACCTTC. This chain joins TRBV6-6 and TRBJ1-2, with TRBD1 matching over 11 bases. This CDR3 has 14 residues. Germline V gene data show CDR1 as MNHNY and CDR2 as SVGAGI (reference sequence). V lost 5 bases to trimming and J lost 6 bases; unmatched junction nucleotides: 5.

This chain uses TRBV7-2 with TRBJ1-1; the D gene is possibly TRBD1 (5 bases). V lost 1 base and J 5 bases, leaving 11 bases between the germline ends. The germline V gene encodes CDR1 SGHTA and CDR2 FQGNSA. The CDR3 sequence is 14 residues long. The chain's CDR3 is CASSLGQGTTEAFF. CDR3 DNA sequence: TGTGCCAGCAGCTTAGGGCAGGGTACTACTGAAGCTTTCTTT.

J is TRBJ1-1 and V is TRBV7-6; maybe TRBD1 (6 bases). This CDR3 has 17 amino acids. The ends were cut back, 1 base at V and 1 base at J, with 16 bases in the middle. Germline loops: CDR1 SGHVS, CDR2 FNYEAQ. The CDR3 sequence is CASSLGGQGLGNTEAFF. CDR3 DNA: TGTGCCAGCAGCTTAGGGGGCCAGGGGCTGGGGAACACTGAAGCTTTCTTT. Full variable domain (missing parts from reference TRBV7-6 and TRBJ1-1): GAGVSQSPRYKVTKRGQDVALRCDPISGHVSLYWYRQALGQGPEFLTYFNYEAQQDKSGLPNDRFSAERPEGSISTLTIQRTEQRDSAMYRCASSLGGQGLGNTEAFFGQGTRLTVV.

The rearrangement uses TRBV7-2 and TRBJ2-3, with 11 bases lining up with TRBD2. Germline V lookup: CDR1 SGHTA, CDR2 FQGNSA. V lost 1 base to trimming and J lost 7 bases; unmatched junction nucleotides: 7. This CDR3 is 16 amino acids long. In DNA, the CDR3 is TGTGCCAGCAGCTTAGTCCCGACTAGCGGGAAGAATACGCAGTATTTT. Translating gives CASSLVPTSGKNTQYF.

This clone was observed a single time. The chain has TRBV15 and TRBJ1-5, with a tentative D call TRBD1 (5 bases). The CDR3 totals 15 residues. From germline, CDR1 is LNHNV and CDR2 YYDKDF (reference sequence). V was trimmed by 2 bases and J by 5 bases, leaving 13 bases between them. The DNA of the CDR3 is TGTGCCACCAGCAGATATGGGGGACGGGATCAGCCCCAGCATTTT. Translated: CATSRYGGRDQPQHF. Complete variable domain (other parts from reference TRBV15 and TRBJ1-5): DAMVIQNPRYQVTQFGKPVTLSCSQTLNHNVMYWYQQKSSQAPKLLFHYYDKDFNNEADTPDNFQSRRPNTSFCFLDIRSPGLGDTAMYLCATSRYGGRDQPQHFGDGTRLSIL.

The V call is TRBV18, the J call TRBJ2-7; 14 bases fit TRBD2. CDR1 is KGHSH and CDR2 is LQKENI in the germline V gene. The length of the CDR3 is 15 residues. J lost 3 bases, V lost 3 bases, and 1 base had no gene match. CDR3 sequence (DNA): TGTGCCAGCTCACCCGGGACTAGCGGGGGCTACGAGCAGTACTTC. Protein sequence: CASSPGTSGGYEQYF. The whole variable domain, remainder taken from reference TRBV18 and TRBJ2-7, is NAGVMQNPRHLVRRRGQEARLRCSPMKGHSHVYWYRQLPEEGLKFMVYLQKENIIDESGMPKERFSAEFPKEGPSILRIQQVVRGDSAAYFCASSPGTSGGYEQYFGPGTRLTVT.

V usage is TRBV5-4 and J usage is TRBJ2-5, with D possibly matching TRBD2 (5 bases). CDR3 size: 15 residues. The germline V and J ends were trimmed by 4 bases and 7 bases, with 20 bases remaining between them. Germline V gene lookup returns CDR1 SGHNT and CDR2 YYREEE (reference sequence). The CDR3: CASSRPWPDGGTQYF. CDR3 coding DNA: TGTGCCAGCAGCCGACCGTGGCCAGATGGAGGGACCCAGTACTTC.

V gene TRBV9 combines with J gene TRBJ1-6, with D unclear. The CDR3 has 13 residues. Germline V gives CDR1 SGDLS, CDR2 YYNGEE. The V and J ends lost 4 bases and 10 bases respectively, with 12 bases between them. This CDR3 is CASSSGRGSPLHF. The DNA for the CDR3 is TGTGCCAGCAGCTCCGGACGAGGCTCACCCCTCCACTTT. Based on the CDR3 plus reference TRBV9 and TRBJ1-6, the full variable domain is DSGVTQTPKHLITATGQRVTLRCSPRSGDLSVYWYQQSLDQGLQFLIQYYNGEERAKGNILERFSAQQFPDLHSELNLSSLELGDSALYFCASSSGRGSPLHFGNGTRLTVT.

V gene TRBV28 combines with J gene TRBJ2-7, with 8 nucleotides matching TRBD1. Germline V gene lookup returns CDR1 MDHEN and CDR2 SYDVKM. The CDR3 runs 14 residues. The ends lost 5 bases at V and 5 bases at J; junction bases unmatched: 8. CDR3 DNA sequence: TGTGCCAGCAGTCCTGACAGGGGTGGCCACGAGCAGTACTTC. Amino acids: CASSPDRGGHEQYF. Filled out from reference TRBV28 and TRBJ2-7, the complete variable domain reads DVKVTQSSRYLVKRTGEKVFLECVQDMDHENMFWYRQDPGLGLRLIYFSYDVKMKEKGDIPEGYSVSREKKERFSLILESASTNQTSMYLCASSPDRGGHEQYFGPGTRLTVT.

J is TRBJ2-6 and V is TRBV7-3, with D uncertain. Trimming took 2 bases from V and 4 from J, leaving 3 bases between them. This CDR3 contains 13 residues. Per germline, CDR1 SGHTA and CDR2 FQGTGA. CDR3: CASSLEGANVLTF. Here the CDR3 DNA reads TGTGCCAGCAGCTTAGAAGGGGCCAACGTCCTGACTTTC.

Comment on this clone: One end of the junction varies from germline; a read error may be responsible. This sample includes further DNA sequences coding for the same CDR3. This chain connects TRBV15 to TRBJ1-4; D ambiguous. The CDR3 runs to 15 residues. Germline values: CDR1 LNHNV, CDR2 YYDKDF (reference sequence). DNA for the CDR3: TGTGCCACCAGCAGAGATCGAAACCATAATGAAAAGCTGTTTTTT. Its protein is CATSRDRNHNEKLFF.

The chain carries TRBV28 and TRBJ2-7; 10 bases are shared with TRBD2. CDR1 and CDR2 from the germline V gene are MDHEN and SYDVKM. V shed 2 bases, J shed 2 bases, and the junction held 9 bases outside the gene matches. The CDR3 consists of 17 residues. DNA of the CDR3: TGTGCCAGCAGTTTACCAAAGCGGGAGGGCCTAACCTACGAGCAGTACTTC. Amino acid sequence: CASSLPKREGLTYEQYF.

The chain joins TRBV5-1 to TRBJ2-7; D ambiguous. Germline assignment: CDR1 SGHRS and CDR2 YFSETQ. CDR3 length: 12 residues. Trimming pared 4 bases from V and 3 bases from J, leaving 8 bases between. Here the CDR3 DNA reads TGCGCCAGCAGCCCCCATGACTACGAGCAGTACTTC. Protein product: CASSPHDYEQYF. The full variable domain, in which reference TRBV5-1 and TRBJ2-7 provide the parts outside the CDR3, is KAGVTQTPRYLIKTRGQQVTLSCSPISGHRSVSWYQQTPGQGLQFLFEYFSETQRNKGNFPGRFSGRQFSNSRSEMNVSTLELGDSALYLCASSPHDYEQYFGPGTRLTVT.

In this sample, this clone turned up a few times. The gene calls are TRBV19 and TRBJ2-7; tentatively, D is TRBD1 (6 bases). The CDR3 extends over 17 amino acids. The germline gives CDR1 LNHDA, CDR2 SQIVND (reference sequence). Trimming left V 4 bases short and J 2 bases short, with 21 bases between. The CDR3: CASSTGPRTARPYEQYF. The CDR3 DNA reads as TGTGCCAGTAGTACCGGACCTAGGACAGCCCGCCCCTACGAGCAGTACTTC.

This chain joins TRBV2 and TRBJ2-2, with 8 bases aligning to TRBD1. The trim removed 6 bases at V and 4 bases at J, leaving 10 bases unmatched. The CDR3 runs to 16 residues. In germline, CDR1 is SNHLY, CDR2 FYNNEI. In nucleotides, the CDR3 is TGTGCCAGCAGATCCCAGGGGGCGGTGGGCACCGGGGAGCTGTTTTTT. This encodes CASRSQGAVGTGELFF.

This clone was recorded a few times. This sequence joins TRBV29-1 and TRBJ1-1; unclear D gene. The V gene's germline CDR1 is SQVTM and CDR2 ANQGSEA. The CDR3 sequence is 12 residues long. V was cut by 7 bases and J by 0 bases, with 9 bases left in between. CDR3 protein: CSATYLNTEAFF. CDR3 nucleotides: TGCAGCGCAACATACTTGAACACTGAAGCTTTCTTT.

The genes are TRBV5-3 and TRBJ1-1; D is undetermined. TRBV5-3 is assigned to the ORF class and has an uncertain function. CDR3 length: 14 residues. Trimming removed 4 bases from V and 1 base from J, with 11 bases in between. Here the CDR3 reads CARSVESQNTEAFF. In DNA, the CDR3 is TGTGCCAGAAGCGTTGAAAGCCAGAACACTGAAGCTTTCTTT.

CDR3 DNA sequence: TGTGCCAGCATTGAATCCGCGACAGGGAATGGCTACACCTTC. Amino acids: CASIESATGNGYTF. The genes are TRBV28 and TRBJ1-2, with TRBD1 matching 7 bases. From germline, CDR1 is MDHEN and CDR2 SYDVKM. This CDR3 comprises 14 residues. V was pared by 7 bases and J by 6 bases, with 11 bases of the junction left unmatched.

The chain couples TRBV7-9 to TRBJ1-5; D is uncertain. This CDR3 spans 15 amino acids. Germline-derived CDR1 and CDR2 are SEHNR and FQNEAQ (reference sequence). Trimming cost V 1 base and J 8 bases, with 15 bases left between them. The chain's CDR3 is CASSLGTVSSEPQHF. The CDR3 region has the DNA TGTGCCAGCAGCTTAGGGACTGTTTCATCGGAGCCCCAGCATTTT.

In this sample, this clone turned up a few times. V gene TRBV6-6 combines with J gene TRBJ1-2, with D unresolved. With 6 bases removed from V and 0 bases from J, the gap between germline ends came to 11 bases. This CDR3 has 14 residues. In germline, CDR1 is MNHNY, CDR2 SVGAGI (reference sequence). CDR3 nucleotides: TGTGCCAGCAGAGGCGGGGAAGCTAACTATGGCTACACCTTC. Amino acid sequence: CASRGGEANYGYTF.

This clone was seen only a few times. The V call is TRBV2, the J call TRBJ2-7; TRBD2 matches 9 bases. Germline CDR1 SNHLY, CDR2 FYNNEI. V was pared by 6 bases and J by 6 bases, with 15 bases of the junction left unmatched. This CDR3 spans 16 amino acids. The CDR3 sequence is CASSKTVAGAVSEQYF. As DNA, the CDR3 is TGTGCCAGCAGCAAGACCGTAGCGGGAGCGGTAAGCGAGCAGTACTTC.

This clone was seen just once. The gene calls are TRBV23-1 and TRBJ2-7; D call uncertain. TRBV23-1 is annotated as an ORF whose role is uncertain. With 8 bases removed from V and 6 bases from J, the gap between germline ends came to 8 bases. The CDR3 runs 10 residues. CDR3 sequence: CASQPAEQYF. In DNA, the CDR3 is TGCGCCAGCCAGCCGGCCGAGCAGTACTTC.

The CDR3 here is CASRDRNTDTQYF. The CDR3 nucleotides read TGTGCCAGCCGGGACAGGAACACAGATACGCAGTATTTT. The V gene is TRBV28, the J gene TRBJ2-3; 8 bases match TRBD1. The germline V gene has CDR1 MDHEN and CDR2 SYDVKM. Trimming at V came to 8 bases and at J to 2 bases, leaving 3 bases not matched to a gene. The CDR3 consists of 13 residues.

The chain has TRBV18 and TRBJ1-1; D is unresolved. The germline CDR1 and CDR2 sequences are KGHSH and LQKENI. The CDR3 sequence is 14 residues long. Between the trimmed V and J ends, which lost 2 bases and 0 bases, there was a span of 7 bases. Here the CDR3 DNA reads TGTGCCAGCTCACCAGTCGGGGTGAACACTGAAGCTTTCTTT. This translates into CASSPVGVNTEAFF.

The rearrangement joins TRBV5-4 to TRBJ2-3, with D perhaps matching TRBD1 or TRBD2 (5 bases each). V lost 4 bases to trimming and J lost 6 bases, with 9 bases between them. This CDR3 is 12 amino acids long. Germline V gene sequence: CDR1 SGHNT, CDR2 YYREEE (reference sequence). CDR3: CASSGGGDTQYF. The CDR3 nucleotides read TGTGCCAGCAGCGGGGGTGGGGATACGCAGTATTTT.

This chain connects TRBV7-2 to TRBJ2-7, with 8 bases lining up with TRBD1. The J segment lost 7 bases and the V segment lost 1 base, leaving 15 bases of the junction unmatched. CDR3 size: 17 residues. Germline V lookup: CDR1 SGHTA, CDR2 FQGNSA. CDR3 sequence reads: CASSLVAGFQGAREQYF. The CDR3 bases are TGTGCCAGCAGCTTAGTCGCTGGGTTTCAGGGGGCAAGAGAGCAGTACTTC.